These T cell receptor beta chains were read from a single sample in a study of cytomegalovirus exposure and HLA in healthy donors. Sequenced by immunoSEQ multiplex PCR; TCRdb stores in-frame clones only, minus some. The sample includes approximately 59,000 clones, 92% of them seen just once. The sample taken for sequencing was PBMCs. These TCRs come from a young man in good health and CMV-seropositive. The CDR3 runs from the conserved cysteine through the conserved F or W. The order of the fields is CDR3 length, J gene, D gene, V gene, clone size, CDR3 DNA, CDR3 protein. A D gene is named only where the DNA matches it firmly. A row's size may be missing; if present it is once, few, many or a size class.

14 TRBJ2-1 . TRBV30 . TGTGCCTGGAGCGGGGGTGGCTTAGGGAATGAGCAGTTCTTC CAWSGGGLGNEQFF
22 TRBJ2-5 TRBD2 TRBV6-7 . TGTGCCAGCAGTCCCCGGACTAGCGGGAGGAGGGGGTCAGGGGCAACCCAAGAGACCCAGTACTTC CASSPRTSGRRGSGATQETQYF
14 TRBJ1-1 . TRBV5-1 . TGCGCCAGCAGCTCGGGGTTCGGGATCACTGAAGCTTTCTTT CASSSGFGITEAFF
14 TRBJ1-5 . TRBV6-4 once TGTGCCAGCAGTGAAACGGGGTTCGTTCAGCCCCAGCATTTT CASSETGFVQPQHF
16 TRBJ2-7 TRBD1 TRBV9 . TGTGCCAGCAGCGTCCCCCGGCGACAGGGGAAGCACGAGCAGTACTTC CASSVPRRQGKHEQYF
19 TRBJ2-5 TRBD2 TRBV5-1 . TGCGCCAGCAGCTTTGGGACTAGCGGGAGGAAGGGGGGGCAAGAGACCCAGTACTTC CASSFGTSGRKGGQETQYF
14 TRBJ2-2 . TRBV6-5 . TGTGCCAGCAGCCTACTTCAGGGTTTCGGGGAGCTGTTTTTT CASSLLQGFGELFF
11 TRBJ1-5 . TRBV29-1 . TGCAGCGTCCACACCAAAACAGCCCAGCATTTT CSVHTKTAQHF
15 TRBJ1-2 TRBD1 TRBV6-1 few TGTGCCAGCAGTGGCCCGACAGGGTCAGGGTATGGCTACACCTTC CASSGPTGSGYGYTF
15 TRBJ2-7 . TRBV7-2 . TGTGCCAGCAGCTTAGAGTGGGCTAGCAGGTACGAGCAGTACTTC CASSLEWASRYEQYF
19 TRBJ2-5 TRBD2 TRBV6-1 . TGTGCCAGCAGTGAAGCCGGTTTGACTAGCGGGAGGCATAAAGAGACCCAGTACTTC CASSEAGLTSGRHKETQYF
16 TRBJ1-2 . TRBV10-3 . TGTGCCATCAGTGAGGACCGGGATCTAGTCGGCTATGGCTACACCTTC CAISEDRDLVGYGYTF
13 TRBJ1-4 . TRBV30 . TGTGCCTGGAGGGGCACAACTAATGAAAAACTGTTTTTT CAWRGTTNEKLFF
14 TRBJ1-5 TRBD1 TRBV2 . TGTGCCAGCAGTGGGACAGGGGGCGATCAGCCCCAGCATTTT CASSGTGGDQPQHF
14 TRBJ1-5 . TRBV28 . TGTGCCAGCACCGACCTGGGGGGGAATCAGCCCCAGCATTTT CASTDLGGNQPQHF
16 TRBJ1-5 TRBD1 TRBV2 . TGTGCCAGCACCAAAGGACAGGCCAAACCCAATCAGCCCCAGCATTTT CASTKGQAKPNQPQHF
15 TRBJ1-2 . TRBV4-2 . TGTGCCAGCAGCCAAGACGCCGCGGGGTACTATGGCTACACCTTC CASSQDAAGYYGYTF
13 TRBJ2-7 . TRBV9 . TGTGCCAGCAGCCCGGGACTGAGCTACGAGCAGTACTTC CASSPGLSYEQYF
14 TRBJ2-3 TRBD2 TRBV6-4 . TGTGCCAGCGCCCTAGCGGGAGGGACAGATACGCAGTATTTT CASALAGGTDTQYF
15 TRBJ2-7 TRBD2 TRBV27 once TGTGCCAGCAGTTCAAGACTAGCGGGTTCCTACGAGCAGTACTTC CASSSRLAGSYEQYF
13 TRBJ2-7 TRBD1 TRBV30 . TGTGCCTGGAGGACAGGGGGCCCGGGCGAGCAGTACTTC CAWRTGGPGEQYF
13 TRBJ2-2 . TRBV10-3 . TGTGCCATCCGACCAACTAGCATCGGGGAGCTGTTTTTT CAIRPTSIGELFF
18 TRBJ2-3 TRBD2 TRBV19 . TGTGCCAGTAGTTCCGAGACTAGCGGGAGTTGGGGCACAGATACGCAGTATTTT CASSSETSGSWGTDTQYF
15 TRBJ2-3 TRBD1 TRBV29-1 . TGCAGCGTTGAAGGATTACAGGGGGGAACAGATACGCAGTATTTT CSVEGLQGGTDTQYF
15 TRBJ1-3 . TRBV25-1 . TGTGCCAGCAGTGACCCCCAGCAGGGTTCAGACACCATATATTTT CASSDPQQGSDTIYF
14 TRBJ2-5 TRBD2 TRBV15 . TGTGCCACCAGCAGAGATGCGGGAGAAGAGACCCAGTACTTC CATSRDAGEETQYF
16 TRBJ2-3 TRBD2 TRBV4-2 . TGTGCCAGCAGCCAACTAGCGGGAGGATCCACCGATACGCAGTATTTT CASSQLAGGSTDTQYF
12 TRBJ1-2 TRBD1 TRBV30 . TGTGCCTGGCCCAGGGGGGACTATGGCTACACCTTC CAWPRGDYGYTF
18 TRBJ2-7 TRBD2 TRBV6-1 . TGTGCCAGCAGTGCCAGGGGAGGGACTAGCGGGAGGGCCTACGAGCAGTACTTC CASSARGGTSGRAYEQYF
16 TRBJ2-3 TRBD2 TRBV5-1 . TGCGCCAGCAGCTTACCAGGTCTAGCGGGAACAGATACGCAGTATTTT CASSLPGLAGTDTQYF
12 TRBJ2-1 . TRBV6-6 . TGTGCCGCCAAACCCCCAGGCAATGAGCAGTTCTTC CAAKPPGNEQFF
17 TRBJ2-4 . TRBV5-1 . TGCGCCAGCAGCTTGGATTCCGGGGGTGTCGCCAAAAACATTCAGTACTTC CASSLDSGGVAKNIQYF
14 TRBJ2-2 TRBD1 TRBV5-5 . TGTGCCACCGGGACAGGGGTGAACACCGGGGAGCTGTTTTTT CATGTGVNTGELFF
15 TRBJ2-6 . TRBV6-5 once TGTGCCAGCAGGGTACAGGGCACTGGGGCCAACGTCCTGACTTTC CASRVQGTGANVLTF
12 TRBJ1-1 . TRBV28 . TGTGCCAGCAGCCCTGACTCCACTGAAGCTTTCTTT CASSPDSTEAFF
17 TRBJ1-1 TRBD1 TRBV27 . TGTGCCAGCAGTTTATCGACAGGGGTTTTGCTCGGTTCTGAAGCTTTCTTT CASSLSTGVLLGSEAFF
13 TRBJ2-1 . TRBV7-3 . TGTGCCAGCAGCTTGAACAGCTACAATGAGCAGTTCTTC CASSLNSYNEQFF
16 TRBJ2-1 . TRBV12-2 . TGTGCAAGTCGCTTTACTAGCGGTCTCTCCTACAATGAGCAGTTCTTC CASRFTSGLSYNEQFF
11 TRBJ1-2 . TRBV2 . TGTGCCAGCAGCCTTACATACGGCTACACCTTC CASSLTYGYTF
14 TRBJ2-1 . TRBV29-1 . TGCAGCGTTGACTCCACAGGGATTAAAAATGAGCAGTTCTTC CSVDSTGIKNEQFF
15 TRBJ2-7 TRBD2 TRBV6-5 . TGTGCCAGCAGCCCTGGACTAGTCGGCTCCTACGAGCAGTACTTC CASSPGLVGSYEQYF
15 TRBJ1-1 . TRBV5-1 . TGCGCCAGCAGCTTGGGTCCTGGGGCGAACGCTGAAGCTTTCTTT CASSLGPGANAEAFF
17 TRBJ2-2 . TRBV15 . TGTGCCACCAGCAGAGGGGTAGCGAGACTAAACACCGGGGAGCTGTTTTTT CATSRGVARLNTGELFF
16 TRBJ1-2 . TRBV29-1 . TGCAGCGTTGGGCTGACTTCAACAGGGTGGACTAGCGGCTACACCTTC CSVGLTSTGWTSGYTF
17 TRBJ1-2 TRBD1 TRBV7-8 . TGTGCCAGCAGCACAGGACCGACAGGGCCAATGGGCTATGGCTACACCTTC CASSTGPTGPMGYGYTF
13 TRBJ1-5 . TRBV7-3 . TGTGCCAGCAGCTTAGGGAGTTTACAGCCCCAGCATTTT CASSLGSLQPQHF
14 TRBJ1-2 TRBD1 TRBV11-2 . TGTGCCAGCAGCTTGGGGACAGGGGGCAGTGGCTACACCTTC CASSLGTGGSGYTF
14 TRBJ1-1 TRBD1 TRBV2 . TGTGCCAGCAGTGCTGGGACAGGGGGAACTGAAGCTTTCTTT CASSAGTGGTEAFF
24 TRBJ2-1 TRBD1 TRBV19 . TGTGCCAGTAGTAGAGACCCTCGGGGATGGGGACAGGACAACCGGGACTTCCTCAACAATGAGCAGTTCTTC CASSRDPRGWGQDNRDFLNNEQFF
16 TRBJ1-4 TRBD1 TRBV5-1 . TGCGCCAGCAGCTTGGCCGGGACAGCAACTAATGAAAAACTGTTTTTT CASSLAGTATNEKLFF
18 TRBJ2-2 TRBD2 TRBV6-1 . TGTGCCAGCAGTGACGGAATAGCGGGTCTGTTGAACACCGGGGAGCTGTTTTTT CASSDGIAGLLNTGELFF
15 TRBJ2-3 TRBD2 TRBV9 . TGTGCCAGCAGCGCCTCCGGGACTAGCTCGGATACGCAGTATTTT CASSASGTSSDTQYF
12 TRBJ2-1 . TRBV29-1 . TGCAGCGTTAGCGGTAGCGGAAATGAGCAGTTCTTC CSVSGSGNEQFF
17 TRBJ2-3 TRBD2 TRBV28 once TGTGCCAGCAGTTCCCGTCTAGCGGGAGAGGTCCCAGATACGCAGTATTTT CASSSRLAGEVPDTQYF
14 TRBJ2-7 TRBD2 TRBV9 . TGTGCCAGCAGCCCGGGACTAGCGGGAGTCGAGCAGTACTTC CASSPGLAGVEQYF